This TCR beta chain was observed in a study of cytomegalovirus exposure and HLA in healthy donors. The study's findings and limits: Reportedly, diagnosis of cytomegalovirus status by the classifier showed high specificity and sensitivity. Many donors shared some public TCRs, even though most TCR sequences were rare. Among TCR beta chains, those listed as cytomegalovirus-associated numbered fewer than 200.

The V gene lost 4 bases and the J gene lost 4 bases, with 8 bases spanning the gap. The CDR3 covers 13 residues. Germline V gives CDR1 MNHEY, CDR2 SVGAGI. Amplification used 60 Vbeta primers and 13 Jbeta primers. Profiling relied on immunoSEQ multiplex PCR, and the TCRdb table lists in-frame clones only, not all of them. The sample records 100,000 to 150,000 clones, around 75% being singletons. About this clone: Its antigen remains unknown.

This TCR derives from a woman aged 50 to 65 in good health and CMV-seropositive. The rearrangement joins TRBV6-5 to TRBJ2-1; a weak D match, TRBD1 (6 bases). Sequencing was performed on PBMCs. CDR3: CASSWDKYNEQFF. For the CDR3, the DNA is TGTGCCAGCAGTTGGGACAAATACAATGAGCAGTTCTTC.